The 13 T cell receptor beta chains reported below all come from one sample, sequenced in a study of B cell selection in AIRE deficiency. The table came from immunoSEQ multiplex PCR; TCRdb's copy has only in-frame clones and leaves some out. The repertoire holds 20,000 to 25,000 clones, with about 95% as singletons. Sorted regulatory T cells were CD4-positive, CD25-high and CD127-low or negative. The sequencing sample was made of Tregs sorted from PBMCs. Receptor source: a human donor with AIRE deficiency.

J is TRBJ1-2 and V is TRBV29-1; possible D gene TRBD1, 6 bases. Germline assignment: CDR1 SQVTM and CDR2 ANQGSEA. This CDR3 comprises 10 residues. The V and J ends lost 4 bases and 12 bases respectively, with 12 bases between them. DNA for the CDR3: TGCAGCGTTGGAGGGGGGGGCGACACCTTC. This sequence encodes CSVGGGGDTF.

The table lists this clone with a few counts. The chain carries TRBV9 and TRBJ2-1; 7 bases are shared with TRBD2. This CDR3 contains 15 residues. Germline CDR1 is SGDLS and CDR2 is YYNGEE. The J segment lost 7 bases and the V segment lost 0 bases, leaving 7 bases of the junction unmatched. DNA for the CDR3: TGTGCCAGCAGCGTAGCGGGGGGAGGTCAAAATGAGCAGTTCTTC. Protein product: CASSVAGGGQNEQFF.

DNA for the CDR3: TGTGCCAGCAGCCGGGGACAGGGATCGTCTGGAAACACCATATATTTT. This codes for CASSRGQGSSGNTIYF. The chain recombines TRBV4-2 with TRBJ1-3; 9 positions agree with TRBD1. Germline V gene data show CDR1 as LGHNA and CDR2 as YNFKEQ. V dropped 4 bases and J dropped 1; count of bases not matched to a gene: 5. The CDR3 spans 16 residues.

The rearrangement joins TRBV5-4 to TRBJ2-1; 9 bases line up with TRBD1. The germline V gene encodes CDR1 SGHNT and CDR2 YYREEE (reference sequence). The trim removed 4 bases at V and 3 bases at J, leaving 11 bases unmatched. The CDR3 is 17 residues long. CDR3 DNA: TGTGCCAGCAGCAGCGGGACAGGGTTATCCAACTACAATGAGCAGTTCTTC. The encoded protein is CASSSGTGLSNYNEQFF.

The gene calls are TRBV5-1 and TRBJ2-3, with a weak D call TRBD1 (5 bases). V was trimmed by 1 base and J by 9 bases, leaving 21 bases between them. This CDR3 spans 16 amino acids. Per the germline V gene, CDR1 is SGHRS and CDR2 is YFSETQ. CDR3 bases: TGCGCCAGCAGCTTGATATCAGGGCCCGTAGTAGGGACGCAGTATTTT. As protein: CASSLISGPVVGTQYF.

The V and J genes are TRBV11-3 and TRBJ2-5; D possibly uses TRBD1 or TRBD2 (6 bases each). The J call may be mistaken, given a closer DNA end match to TRBJ2-7. This CDR3 comprises 13 residues. Per germline, CDR1 SGHNT and CDR2 YENEEA. CDR3 in DNA: TGTGCCAGCAGTCCGGGGGCCTCCTACGAGCAGTACTTC. Translation gives CASSPGASYEQYF.

This rearrangement joins TRBV28 to TRBJ2-2; 7 bases are a match to TRBD1. This CDR3 contains 15 residues. The V gene end was trimmed by 6 bases and the J gene end by 6 bases; junction bases not matched to a gene: 10. Germline V CDR1 and CDR2: MDHEN, SYDVKM. CDR3 nucleotide sequence: TGTGCCAGCAGCACATACAGACAGGGTGCCGGGGAGCTGTTTTTT. As protein: CASSTYRQGAGELFF.

This clone is a singleton in its sample. V gene TRBV19 combines with J gene TRBJ2-5, with 7 bases identical to TRBD2. The J call may not be correct, given that the DNA end is closer to TRBJ2-7. Germline-derived CDR1 and CDR2 are LNHDA and SQIVND (reference sequence). The CDR3 is 15 residues long. This CDR3 is CASSINSAGFSEQYF. For the CDR3, the DNA is TGTGCCAGTAGTATAAATTCAGCGGGATTCTCCGAGCAGTACTTC.

The rearrangement joins TRBV5-4 to TRBJ1-2; no reliable D call. Germline assignment: CDR1 SGHNT and CDR2 YYREEE (reference sequence). The CDR3 has 12 residues. V was clipped by 1 base and J by 0 bases, with 1 base between them. CDR3 sequence reads: CASSLTNYGYTF. CDR3 DNA: TGTGCCAGCAGCTTGACTAACTATGGCTACACCTTC. Using reference TRBV5-4 and TRBJ1-2 for the parts outside the CDR3, the full variable domain is ETGVTQSPTHLIKTRGQQVTLRCSSQSGHNTVSWYQQALGQGPQFIFQYYREEENGRGNFPPRFSGLQFPNYSSELNVNALELDDSALYLCASSLTNYGYTFGSGTRLTVV.

The chain has TRBV28 and TRBJ2-7, with TRBD2 matching over 12 bases. Unmatched junction bases numbered 8, after V lost 5 bases and J lost 3 bases. The germline CDR1 and CDR2 sequences are MDHEN and SYDVKM. The CDR3 length is 16 residues. The CDR3 sequence is CASSPSGRAPYYEQYF. The CDR3 coding sequence is TGTGCCAGCAGTCCTAGCGGGAGGGCCCCCTACTACGAGCAGTACTTC.

The chain couples TRBV15 to TRBJ2-1, with D possibly matching TRBD1 (6 bases). With 1 base removed from V and 4 bases from J, the gap between germline ends came to 11 bases. This CDR3 is 15 amino acids long. The germline CDR1 and CDR2 sequences are LNHNV and YYDKDF (reference sequence). The CDR3 coding sequence is TGTGCCACCAGCAGAGGACAGGAATTATACAATGAGCAGTTCTTC. Protein sequence: CATSRGQELYNEQFF. The full variable domain, completed using reference TRBV15 and TRBJ2-1, is DAMVIQNPRYQVTQFGKPVTLSCSQTLNHNVMYWYQQKSSQAPKLLFHYYDKDFNNEADTPDNFQSRRPNTSFCFLDIRSPGLGDTAMYLCATSRGQELYNEQFFGPGTRLTVL.

This rearrangement joins TRBV10-3 to TRBJ2-3, with D perhaps TRBD1 (5 bases). V dropped 9 bases and J dropped 6 bases, with 10 bases sitting between them. CDR1 and CDR2 from the germline V gene are ENHRY and SYGVKD. The CDR3 spans 11 residues. The CDR3 sequence: CAIGVGDTQYF. DNA of the CDR3: TGTGCCATAGGGGTGGGGGATACGCAGTATTTT.

The chain employs TRBV5-4 and TRBJ2-1, with 8 bases matching TRBD2. Germline V CDR1 and CDR2: SGHNT, YYREEE (reference sequence). The CDR3 spans 13 residues. The V gene end was trimmed by 9 bases and the J gene end by 6 bases; junction bases not matched to a gene: 8. CDR3 residues: CATSTSVSNEQFF. DNA of the CDR3: TGTGCCACCTCGACTAGCGTCTCCAATGAGCAGTTCTTC.